This TCR beta chain was captured by sequencing in a study of blood T cell repertoires in COVID-19. The wider study: Italy, Spain and the United States were the sources of the convalescent and acute COVID-19 samples. Sources were T cells, B-cell-depleted T cells, or PBMCs; the material itself was cDNA or gDNA.

The CDR3 extends over 15 amino acids. Germline lookup yields CDR1 MNHEY and CDR2 SMNVEV (reference sequence). V lost 3 bases, J lost 7 bases, and 19 bases lay in between. Repertoires were generated with immunoSEQ multiplex PCR, while TCRdb's copy carries only in-frame clones and drops some. Of about 120,000 clones detected, 90% appear once; the ten largest clones hold under 2%. The material sequenced was peripheral blood. The chain has TRBV27 and TRBJ2-7; D unresolved. The TCR sequence derives from a human donor with active COVID-19. The donor label of this sample is uncertain. CDR3 DNA: TGTGCCAGCAGTTTTCGGTCGGGTGACCTCTGGGAGCAGTACTTC. It specifies CASSFRSGDLWEQYF.